The 30 T cell receptor beta chains below all came from one sample that was sequenced in a study of long-term antiretroviral therapy in people with HIV. Researchers ran immunoSEQ v3.0 at survey level. Sequencing used immunoSEQ multiplex PCR; TCRdb keeps in-frame clones, though not all of them. The sample has over 30,000 clones, roughly four fifths seen once. This sample comprised unsorted PBMCs, obtained 1 year after starting antiretroviral therapy. These receptors all stem from a man aged 18 to 29 with HIV.

The chain carries TRBV15 and TRBJ2-2; D not certain. V dropped 0 bases and J dropped 4 bases, with 12 bases sitting between them. The length of the CDR3 is 16 residues. From germline, CDR1 is LNHNV and CDR2 YYDKDF (reference sequence). CDR3 sequence (DNA): TGTGCCACCAGCAGAGAGGCAGGAGCAGTCACCGGGGAGCTGTTTTTT. It encodes CATSREAGAVTGELFF.

The gene calls are TRBV5-1 and TRBJ2-7; D remains unclear. V lost 0 bases and J lost 2, with 6 bases in between. The CDR3 consists of 13 residues. CDR1 SGHRS and CDR2 YFSETQ come from the germline V gene. CDR3 amino acids: CASSLEQTYEQYF. The CDR3 DNA reads TGCGCCAGCAGCTTGGAGCAGACCTACGAGCAGTACTTC.

The genes are TRBV27 and TRBJ2-2; TRBD1 might be the D (6 bases). Trimming took off 6 bases at V and 8 bases at J, with 10 bases between the two ends. The CDR3 consists of 12 residues. Per the germline V gene, CDR1 is MNHEY and CDR2 is SMNVEV (reference sequence). The CDR3 sequence: CASRGRGGELFF. CDR3 DNA: TGTGCCAGCAGGGGAAGGGGGGGGGAGCTGTTTTTT.

V is TRBV7-6 and J is TRBJ2-7, with TRBD2 as a possible D gene (5 bases). The V end lost 4 bases, the J end lost 0 bases, and 10 bases lay between the germline ends. Per germline, CDR1 SGHVS and CDR2 FNYEAQ. There are 14 residues in the CDR3. The CDR3 here is CASSSGITSYEQYF. CDR3 coding DNA: TGTGCCAGCAGCTCCGGGATCACCTCCTACGAGCAGTACTTC.

The chain couples TRBV27 to TRBJ2-3; TRBD2 is a possible D gene (5 bases). Trimming cost V 7 bases and J 6 bases, with 11 bases left between them. Germline assignment: CDR1 MNHEY and CDR2 SMNVEV (reference sequence). The CDR3 consists of 12 residues. This chain's CDR3 is CASTTPGDTQYF. In DNA form, the CDR3 reads TGTGCCAGCACCACACCGGGGGATACGCAGTATTTT.

V is TRBV19 and J is TRBJ2-7, with TRBD2 matching over 13 bases. The V segment lost 5 bases and the J segment 2 bases; nucleotides outside the gene matches: 6. Looked up from germline, CDR1 is LNHDA and CDR2 is SQIVND (reference sequence). The CDR3 runs 16 residues. This CDR3 is CASSWTSGRVPYEQYF. As DNA, the CDR3 is TGTGCCAGTAGTTGGACTAGCGGGAGAGTCCCCTACGAGCAGTACTTC.

This chain connects TRBV6-5 to TRBJ2-3; D gene uncertain. There are 12 residues in the CDR3. Trimming stripped 7 bases from V and 2 bases from J, with 7 bases between. Germline assignment: CDR1 MNHEY and CDR2 SVGAGI. CDR3 residues: CASNKPTDTQYF. DNA for the CDR3: TGTGCCAGCAACAAGCCCACAGATACGCAGTATTTT.

The chain has TRBV5-4 and TRBJ2-3; 9 nucleotides match TRBD2. The V segment lost 0 bases and the J segment 2 bases; nucleotides outside the gene matches: 4. The germline CDR1 and CDR2 sequences are SGHNT and YYREEE (reference sequence). The CDR3 runs 16 residues. CDR3 coding DNA: TGTGCCAGCAGCTTGGTAGCTAGCGGGAACACAGATACGCAGTATTTT. It codes for CASSLVASGNTDTQYF. Supplemented by reference TRBV5-4 and TRBJ2-3, the full variable domain reads ETGVTQSPTHLIKTRGQQVTLRCSSQSGHNTVSWYQQALGQGPQFIFQYYREEENGRGNFPPRFSGLQFPNYSSELNVNALELDDSALYLCASSLVASGNTDTQYFGPGTRLTVL.

The V and J genes are TRBV12-5 and TRBJ2-2; D might be TRBD2 (5 bases). CDR1 and CDR2 from the germline V gene are LGHNT and FRNRAP. This CDR3 has 18 residues. Trimming left V 4 bases short and J 3 bases short, with 21 bases between. The CDR3 region has the DNA TGTGCTAGTGGTTGGTTCATCAGTGGGGAGAGGGACACCGGGGAGCTGTTTTTT. It specifies CASGWFISGERDTGELFF.

Only one count was recorded for this clone. The gene calls are TRBV5-1 and TRBJ2-5; 11 bases map to TRBD1. TRBJ2-7 explains the end of the DNA better; the J call may be wrong. Per the germline V gene, CDR1 is SGHRS and CDR2 is YFSETQ. This CDR3 is 17 amino acids long. DNA of the CDR3: TGCGCCAGCAGCCCCTGGGGGGGACAGGGGGGAGGCTACGAGCAGTACTTC. Amino acids: CASSPWGGQGGGYEQYF.

This clone was seen a handful of times. The J gene is TRBJ1-2, the V gene TRBV18; 7 bases are a match to TRBD1. CDR3 length: 14 amino acids. CDR1 is KGHSH and CDR2 is LQKENI in the germline V gene. The V segment lost 3 bases and the J segment 2 bases; nucleotides outside the gene matches: 3. The CDR3 DNA sequence: TGTGCCAGCTCACCCTTACAGGGGAACTATGGCTACACCTTC. It encodes CASSPLQGNYGYTF.

The chain carries TRBV4-1 and TRBJ1-2; D perhaps matches TRBD1 (6 bases). The CDR3 contains 17 residues. Per the germline V gene, CDR1 is MGHRA and CDR2 is YSYEKL. V was trimmed by 0 bases and J by 0 bases, leaving 14 bases between them. The CDR3 nucleotides read TGCGCCAGCAGCCAAGATCCCAGGGGCCCCTCTAACTATGGCTACACCTTC. It specifies CASSQDPRGPSNYGYTF.

The CDR3 protein is CASSGLAGANEQFF. The CDR3, as DNA: TGTGCCAGCAGCGGACTAGCGGGGGCGAATGAGCAGTTCTTC. This sequence joins TRBV9 and TRBJ2-1, with TRBD2 matching 12 bases. Germline CDR1 is SGDLS and CDR2 is YYNGEE. The V segment lost 3 bases and the J segment 7 bases; nucleotides outside the gene matches: 2. This CDR3 spans 14 amino acids.

This clone was observed a handful of times. The chain recombines TRBV6-5 with TRBJ1-2, with D unclear. The germline V gene has CDR1 MNHEY and CDR2 SVGAGI. The CDR3 has 12 residues. V was trimmed by 5 bases and J by 4 bases, leaving 8 bases between them. CDR3: CASSKRGYGYTF. The DNA of the CDR3 is TGTGCCAGCAGTAAGCGCGGCTATGGCTACACCTTC.

The chain employs TRBV27 and TRBJ2-2, with 9 bases lining up with TRBD1. CDR3 length: 15 amino acids. After removal of 6 bases from V and 7 bases from J, the junction contained 9 bases not matched to a gene. Germline V gene lookup returns CDR1 MNHEY and CDR2 SMNVEV (reference sequence). Here the CDR3 DNA reads TGTGCCAGCAGGGCGGGACAGGGAGAATTCGGGGAGCTGTTTTTT. It encodes CASRAGQGEFGELFF.

In its sample, this clone was seen once. The chain uses TRBV13 and TRBJ1-1; D is undetermined. Trimming removed 3 bases from V and 2 bases from J, with 4 bases in between. Looked up from germline, CDR1 is PRHDT and CDR2 is FYEKMQ (reference sequence). There are 12 residues in the CDR3. This CDR3 is CASSFINTEAFF. The CDR3 bases are TGTGCCAGCAGCTTTATAAACACTGAAGCTTTCTTT.

This clone came up a few times. The rearrangement joins TRBV27 to TRBJ1-2; maybe TRBD1 (5 bases). Germline lookup yields CDR1 MNHEY and CDR2 SMNVEV (reference sequence). The CDR3 runs 16 residues. The V gene lost 0 bases and the J gene lost 6 bases, with 17 bases spanning the gap. CDR3 DNA: TGTGCCAGCAGTTTATCTTTCGACAGCTCCCCGAATGGCTACACCTTC. Protein product: CASSLSFDSSPNGYTF.

This clone was recorded only once. V gene TRBV9 combines with J gene TRBJ1-4; 7 bases fit TRBD1. Germline CDR1 and CDR2: SGDLS and YYNGEE. The CDR3 contains 15 residues. J gave up 8 bases and V 0 bases, and 7 bases lay outside the gene matches. The CDR3 DNA sequence: TGTGCCAGCAGCGTAGCAACAGGGGTGGGGGAAAAACTGTTTTTT. Protein sequence: CASSVATGVGEKLFF.

The genes are TRBV5-6 and TRBJ1-6; 8 bases map to TRBD1. Germline V gene sequence: CDR1 SGHDT, CDR2 YYEEEE. The CDR3 loop spans 15 amino acids. V shed 0 bases and J 6 bases; nucleotides not matched to a gene: 2. Here the CDR3 reads CASSLGGQANSPLHF. The CDR3 DNA sequence: TGTGCCAGCAGCTTGGGGGGACAGGCTAATTCACCCCTCCACTTT.

V gene TRBV13 combines with J gene TRBJ1-2; D is undetermined. CDR3 size: 11 residues. V lost 11 bases to trimming and J lost 5 bases, with 12 bases between them. Germline CDR1 reads PRHDT; CDR2 reads FYEKMQ (reference sequence). CDR3 DNA sequence: TGTGCCCTAGAGAGGTTGTATGGCTACACCTTC. Its protein product is CALERLYGYTF.

The J gene is TRBJ1-1, the V gene TRBV25-1; D unclear. From germline, CDR1 is MGHDK and CDR2 SYGVNS. V lost 1 base and J 1 base, leaving 10 bases between the germline ends. CDR3 length: 15 amino acids. Here the CDR3 reads CASSESGVGNTEAFF. The CDR3 DNA follows: TGTGCCAGCAGTGAATCCGGGGTGGGGAACACTGAAGCTTTCTTT.

The chain couples TRBV6-6 to TRBJ1-1, with D possibly being TRBD1 (6 bases). The V gene lost 5 bases and the J gene lost 8 bases, with 9 bases spanning the gap. The CDR3 extends over 11 amino acids. The V gene's germline CDR1 is MNHNY and CDR2 SVGAGI (reference sequence). CDR3 loop: CASSPGTEAFF. CDR3 nucleotides: TGTGCCAGCAGTCCCGGGACAGAAGCTTTCTTT.

The chain couples TRBV11-3 to TRBJ2-1; 11 bases match TRBD2. The CDR3 sequence is 19 residues long. Trimming cost V 4 bases and J 5 bases; bases outside gene matches: 16. Germline CDR1 SGHNT, CDR2 YENEEA. CDR3 loop: CASSSSTSGKMYGHNEQFF. The CDR3 bases are TGTGCCAGCAGCTCGTCGACTAGCGGGAAGATGTACGGCCACAATGAGCAGTTCTTC.

The sample holds one count of this clone. The rearrangement joins TRBV5-5 to TRBJ2-7; 7 positions agree with TRBD2. CDR1 and CDR2 (germline): SGHKS, YYEKEE (reference sequence). There are 12 residues in the CDR3. V was clipped by 4 bases and J by 6 bases; unmatched bases: 4. The CDR3 loop is CASSLGRGEQYF. CDR3 bases: TGTGCCAGCAGCCTAGGGAGGGGCGAGCAGTACTTC.

V and J are TRBV7-7 and TRBJ2-1; D is uncertain. Germline values: CDR1 SSHAT, CDR2 FNYEAQ (reference sequence). The CDR3 length is 13 residues. Trimming shortened V by 5 bases and J by 4 bases, and 9 bases separated the two germline ends. CDR3 region: CASSRNSYNEQFF. In DNA, the CDR3 is TGTGCCAGCAGCAGAAATAGTTACAATGAGCAGTTCTTC.

The V call is TRBV7-9, the J call TRBJ1-1; 7 bases line up with TRBD1. Per germline, CDR1 SEHNR and CDR2 FQNEAQ (reference sequence). With 5 bases clipped from V and 6 bases from J, the junction kept 9 bases outside the gene matches. The CDR3 runs 14 residues. The chain's CDR3 is CASSDRQGVPEAFF. CDR3 coding DNA: TGTGCCAGCAGCGACCGACAGGGAGTCCCTGAAGCTTTCTTT.

The chain is built from TRBV9 and TRBJ1-5; no clear D gene. In germline, CDR1 is SGDLS, CDR2 YYNGEE. Between the trimmed V and J ends, which lost 0 bases and 4 bases, there was a span of 8 bases. The CDR3 length is 14 residues. CDR3 nucleotides: TGTGCCAGCAGCGTAGCCGACGTGAATCAGCCCCAGCATTTT. Protein product: CASSVADVNQPQHF.

The V gene is TRBV7-2, the J gene TRBJ1-6, with 7 bases that match TRBD1. The length of the CDR3 is 15 residues. Germline V gives CDR1 SGHTA, CDR2 FQGNSA. The J segment lost 10 bases and the V segment lost 0 bases, leaving 6 bases of the junction unmatched. The CDR3 region is CASSLAQGRGSPLHF. As DNA, the CDR3 is TGTGCCAGCAGCTTAGCACAGGGGCGAGGGTCACCCCTCCACTTT.

V and J are TRBV19 and TRBJ2-1; TRBD2 matches 9 bases. V was clipped by 5 bases and J by 4 bases; unmatched bases: 3. The CDR3 is 14 residues long. Germline CDR1 and CDR2: LNHDA and SQIVND (reference sequence). The CDR3: CASSPAGGYNEQFF. CDR3 nucleotides: TGTGCCAGTAGTCCAGCGGGAGGTTACAATGAGCAGTTCTTC.

The chain couples TRBV19 to TRBJ1-1; TRBD1 is a possible D gene (5 bases). From germline, CDR1 is LNHDA and CDR2 SQIVND (reference sequence). Trimming stripped 3 bases from V and 5 bases from J, with 10 bases between. The CDR3 loop spans 13 amino acids. CDR3 residues: CASSIGARTEAFF. DNA of the CDR3: TGTGCCAGTAGTATCGGGGCCAGGACTGAAGCTTTCTTT.